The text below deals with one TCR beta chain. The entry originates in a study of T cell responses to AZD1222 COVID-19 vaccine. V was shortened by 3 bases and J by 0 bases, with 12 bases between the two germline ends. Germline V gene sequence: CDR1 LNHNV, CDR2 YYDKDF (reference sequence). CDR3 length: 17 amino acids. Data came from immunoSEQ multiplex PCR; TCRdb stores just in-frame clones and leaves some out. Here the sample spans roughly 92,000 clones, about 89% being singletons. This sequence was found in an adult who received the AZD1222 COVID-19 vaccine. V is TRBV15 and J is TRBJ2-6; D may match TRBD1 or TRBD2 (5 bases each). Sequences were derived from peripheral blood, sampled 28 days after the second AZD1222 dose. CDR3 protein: CATSSRPGTSGANVLTF. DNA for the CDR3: TGTGCCACCAGCAGTAGGCCTGGGACCTCTGGGGCCAACGTCCTGACTTTC.